This T cell receptor beta chain was captured in a study of cytomegalovirus exposure and HLA in healthy donors. Study at large: Out of 398 genotyped donors, about 80% belonged to the Caucasian-associated ancestry cluster.

Study-wide results and limits: While the bulk of TCR sequences proved rare, some public TCRs turned up in many donors. Cytomegalovirus association was assigned to around 150 TCR beta chains. Researchers reported from a later analysis that most CMV-associated TCR beta chains appeared HLA-restricted.

Notes on this clone: Its antigen is still unknown.

Germline V lookup: CDR1 MDHEN, CDR2 SYDVKM. V was clipped by 3 bases and J by 5 bases, with 22 bases between them. CDR3 length: 17 residues. 60 Vbeta and 13 Jbeta primers were used in PCR. TCRdb's table, derived via immunoSEQ multiplex PCR, lists solely in-frame clones and lacks some. The sample holds 140,000 to 150,000 clones, 80% to 85% seen once. The receptor comes from a boy between 2 and 15 years old in good health and CMV-seronegative. The J gene is TRBJ2-5, the V gene TRBV28; perhaps TRBD2 as D (5 bases). Sequencing used PBMCs. The CDR3 is CASSLFVPRRGLETQYF. The CDR3, as DNA: TGTGCCAGCAGTTTGTTCGTCCCTAGGAGAGGACTGGAGACCCAGTACTTC.